The 26 T cell receptor beta chains reported below all come from one sample, sequenced in a study of CD8 T cells in Susac syndrome. RNA in amounts of roughly 0.5 to 1 ug was reverse transcribed with random hexamers. Each CDR3 protein is one row after TCRdb ran MiXCR on the immunoSEQ multiplex PCR reads. The repertoire has about 440,000 distinct CDR3 sequences, 75% to 90% of them found once; the top ten carry under 0.15%. Sequenced sample: CD8+ T cells from PBMCs. The receptors were sampled from a human donor with multiple sclerosis.

The CDR3 region is CASSFGTGELDEQFF. CDR3 in DNA: TGTGCCAGCAGTTTTGGGACAGGGGAACTCGATGAGCAGTTCTTC. This rearrangement joins TRBV27 to TRBJ2-1, with TRBD1 identical over 10 bases. The CDR3 is 15 residues long. The V and J ends lost 3 bases and 8 bases, in that order; junction bases with no gene match: 7. CDR1 and CDR2 from the germline V gene are MNHEY and SMNVEV (reference sequence).

This chain links TRBV10-1 with TRBJ2-2, with D perhaps TRBD2 (5 bases). Trimming left V 5 bases short and J 3 bases short, with 19 bases between. Germline V gene lookup returns CDR1 WNHNN and CDR2 SYGVQD (reference sequence). CDR3 length equals 17 residues. The CDR3 sequence: CASSFSGIPEDTGELFF. DNA for the CDR3: TGCGCCAGCAGTTTCTCCGGTATCCCGGAGGACACCGGGGAGCTGTTTTTT.

This clonotype came up a few times. The V and J genes are TRBV6-6 and TRBJ2-7, with TRBD2 matching 11 bases. The ends lost 2 bases at V and 3 bases at J; junction bases unmatched: 3. This CDR3 has 15 residues. Germline V CDR1 and CDR2: MNHNY, SVGAGI (reference sequence). CDR3 in DNA: TGTGCCAGCAGTTACGAACTAGCGGGGGTCTACGAGCAGTACTTC. Its protein is CASSYELAGVYEQYF.

J is TRBJ2-1 and V is TRBV12-3 or TRBV12-4; a weak D match, TRBD2 (6 bases). The ends were cut back, 7 bases at V and 8 bases at J, with 15 bases in the middle. The CDR3 spans 13 residues. CDR3 DNA: TGTGCCAGCACCGGGACTTCCAAGGATGAGCAGTTCTTC. This translates into CASTGTSKDEQFF.

This clonotype was seen a single time. The chain uses TRBV4-1 and TRBJ2-2; 7 positions agree with TRBD1. The V and J ends lost 1 base and 8 bases, in that order; junction bases with no gene match: 7. This CDR3 is built from 15 residues. The V gene's germline CDR1 is MGHRA and CDR2 YSYEKL. CDR3: CASSQGPDREGELFF. The CDR3 DNA follows: TGCGCCAGCAGCCAAGGCCCCGACAGGGAAGGGGAGCTGTTTTTT.

The V and J genes are TRBV5-4 and TRBJ1-1; D unresolved. Germline assignment: CDR1 SGHNT and CDR2 YYREEE (reference sequence). Trimming removed 2 bases at V and 7 bases at J, with 12 bases between. There are 13 residues in the CDR3. CDR3 bases: TGTGCCAGCAGCTTCTTTTTGGCAGATGAAGCTTTCTTT. This gives the protein CASSFFLADEAFF.

The V call is TRBV6-1, the J call TRBJ2-2; D remains unclear. The CDR3 runs to 14 residues. CDR1 and CDR2 from the germline V gene are MNHNS and SASEGT. The ends were cut back, 11 bases at V and 0 bases at J, with 13 bases in the middle. CDR3 loop: CAGWSDANTGELFF. The CDR3 DNA follows: TGTGCCGGCTGGTCCGACGCGAACACCGGGGAGCTGTTTTTT.

This sequence joins TRBV7-7 and TRBJ1-6; no clear D. This CDR3 is 11 amino acids long. Germline CDR1 reads SSHAT; CDR2 reads FNYEAQ (reference sequence). V was pared by 11 bases and J by 10 bases, with 12 bases between. The DNA for the CDR3 is TGTGCCCCAACATTTAACTCACCCCTCCACTTT. This sequence encodes CAPTFNSPLHF.

The chain couples TRBV4-1 to TRBJ1-1, with 9 bases lining up with TRBD1. The V gene end was trimmed by 5 bases and the J gene end by 8 bases; junction bases not matched to a gene: 9. This CDR3 spans 14 amino acids. The germline V gene has CDR1 MGHRA and CDR2 YSYEKL. CDR3 coding DNA: TGCGCCAGCAGCGGCTACAGGGGGCCGGGGGAAGCTTTCTTT. It specifies CASSGYRGPGEAFF.

The CDR3 is CACTAGQLSTGYTF. Written as DNA, the CDR3 is TGTGCCTGCACCGCGGGACAGCTTTCGACTGGCTACACCTTC. The V call is TRBV11-2, the J call TRBJ1-2; 7 bases match TRBD1. Germline V lookup: CDR1 SGHAT, CDR2 FQNNGV. V shed 11 bases and J 7 bases; nucleotides not matched to a gene: 16. CDR3 length: 14 amino acids.

This clonotype was observed a few times. V usage is TRBV6-2 or TRBV6-3 and J usage is TRBJ1-6, with 8 bases aligning to TRBD1. The CDR3 sequence is 19 residues long. Trimming removed 4 bases from V and 0 bases from J; junction bases left unmatched: 11. Per the germline V gene, CDR1 is MNHEY and CDR2 is SVGEGT. CDR3 amino acids: CASSSRDRSFSSYNSPLHF. CDR3 sequence (DNA): TGTGCCAGCAGTTCCCGGGACAGGAGTTTCAGCTCCTATAATTCACCCCTCCACTTT.

The V gene is TRBV27, the J gene TRBJ1-3, with 9 bases lining up with TRBD1. In germline, CDR1 is MNHEY, CDR2 SMNVEV (reference sequence). V lost 5 bases and J lost 7; bases outside the gene matches: 9. The CDR3 runs 15 residues. CDR3 DNA: TGTGCCAGCAGTCCCCTCCGGGACAGGGCGAACACCATATATTTT. This encodes CASSPLRDRANTIYF.

This clonotype has just one count. The junction and the germline gene differ at one end; a read error may be behind it. This chain links TRBV7-2 with TRBJ1-3, with TRBD1 matching over 11 bases. The CDR3 has 16 amino acids. The germline CDR1 and CDR2 sequences are SGHTA and FQGNSA. This CDR3 is CASSLWTGGSENTIYF. The CDR3, as DNA: TGTGCCAGCAGCTTGTGGACAGGGGGCTCTGAAAACACCATATATTTT.

The V and J genes are TRBV20-1 and TRBJ2-2; 12 bases line up with TRBD2. CDR1 is DFQATT and CDR2 is SNEGSKA in the germline V gene (reference sequence). This CDR3 is 17 amino acids long. V shed 4 bases, J shed 4 bases, and the junction held 10 bases outside the gene matches. CDR3 sequence (DNA): TGCAGTGCTATAGGACTAGCGGGGCGCACGGGCACCGGGGAGCTGTTTTTT. Translated: CSAIGLAGRTGTGELFF.

V gene TRBV29-1 combines with J gene TRBJ2-4, with 7 nucleotides matching TRBD1. V shed 7 bases and J 2 bases; nucleotides not matched to a gene: 5. This CDR3 has 13 residues. Germline V CDR1 and CDR2: SQVTM, ANQGSEA. CDR3 in DNA: TGCAGCGCACGACAGGGTTCCAAAAACATTCAGTACTTC. It specifies CSARQGSKNIQYF.

Only one count was recorded for this clonotype. The gene calls are TRBV11-2 and TRBJ1-3; 9 positions match TRBD1. This CDR3 spans 15 amino acids. Losses at the gene ends were 6 bases for V and 8 bases for J; bases not matched to a gene: 11. Germline CDR1 reads SGHAT; CDR2 reads FQNNGV. The CDR3 region is CASRPSWTGDHTIYF. CDR3 DNA: TGTGCCAGCAGGCCAAGCTGGACAGGGGACCACACCATATATTTT.

This chain uses TRBV19 with TRBJ2-1, with 7 bases fitting TRBD2. V lost 6 bases to trimming and J lost 5 bases; unmatched junction nucleotides: 7. In germline, CDR1 is LNHDA, CDR2 SQIVND (reference sequence). This CDR3 is built from 14 residues. The CDR3 here is CASRTSDWDNEQFF. CDR3 bases: TGTGCCAGTAGAACTAGCGATTGGGACAATGAGCAGTTCTTC. Looking up the rest from reference TRBV19 and TRBJ2-1 gives the full variable domain: DGGITQSPKYLFRKEGQNVTLSCEQNLNHDAMYWYRQDPGQGLRLIYYSQIVNDFQKGDIAEGYSVSREKKESFPLTVTSAQKNPTAFYLCASRTSDWDNEQFFGPGTRLTVL.

V and J are TRBV5-5 and TRBJ1-5; D is unclear. This CDR3 spans 14 amino acids. Germline assignment: CDR1 SGHKS and CDR2 YYEKEE (reference sequence). With 0 bases removed from V and 4 bases from J, the gap between germline ends came to 8 bases. The CDR3: CASSLESGNQPQHF. CDR3 bases: TGTGCCAGCAGCTTGGAGTCGGGGAATCAGCCCCAGCATTTT.

V is TRBV6-1 and J is TRBJ1-5; D is uncertain. In germline, CDR1 is MNHNS, CDR2 SASEGT. V gave up 8 bases and J gave up 5 bases, with 10 bases separating them. The CDR3 covers 12 residues. This chain's CDR3 is CASALLDQPQHF. The CDR3, as DNA: TGTGCCAGCGCCTTACTAGATCAGCCCCAGCATTTT.

The table lists this clonotype with a few counts. The rearrangement joins TRBV5-4 to TRBJ1-6; possible D gene TRBD1, 6 bases. Per the germline V gene, CDR1 is SGHNT and CDR2 is YYREEE (reference sequence). This CDR3 has 15 residues. The V end lost 0 bases, the J end lost 8 bases, and 12 bases lay between the germline ends. In DNA, the CDR3 is TGTGCCAGCAGCTTGGCGGGACACGGGGATTCACCCCTCCACTTT. Amino acid sequence: CASSLAGHGDSPLHF.

The chain carries TRBV4-1 and TRBJ2-1; possible D gene TRBD1, 5 bases. This CDR3 has 14 residues. V lost 0 bases to trimming and J lost 2 bases, with 5 bases between them. Germline V CDR1 and CDR2: MGHRA, YSYEKL. The DNA of the CDR3 is TGCGCCAGCAGCCAAGACAGGGCCTACAATGAGCAGTTCTTC. Protein product: CASSQDRAYNEQFF.

This chain links TRBV4-1 with TRBJ2-1; the D is unclear. Trimming shortened V by 1 base and J by 9 bases, and 10 bases separated the two germline ends. This CDR3 is 13 amino acids long. The germline V gene encodes CDR1 MGHRA and CDR2 YSYEKL. In nucleotides, the CDR3 is TGCGCCAGCAGCCAAGTTCTGTTCAGTGAGCAGTTCTTC. Translation: CASSQVLFSEQFF.

The chain has TRBV27 and TRBJ2-7; no reliable D call. Between the trimmed V and J ends, which lost 5 bases and 2 bases, there was a span of 22 bases. This CDR3 has 17 amino acids. Germline V gene data show CDR1 as MNHEY and CDR2 as SMNVEV (reference sequence). The CDR3 reads CASSTPRSPTNPYEQYF. CDR3 nucleotides: TGTGCCAGCAGTACCCCGCGTAGTCCCACCAACCCCTACGAGCAGTACTTC.

The V and J genes are TRBV7-9 and TRBJ2-1; no firm D call. From germline, CDR1 is SEHNR and CDR2 FQNEAQ (reference sequence). V was clipped by 4 bases and J by 4 bases, with 8 bases between them. CDR3 length: 13 amino acids. As DNA, the CDR3 is TGTGCCAGCAGCTCTCCAGGATACAATGAGCAGTTCTTC. Its translation: CASSSPGYNEQFF.

The chain uses TRBV9 and TRBJ2-7, with D maybe TRBD1 (6 bases). The germline CDR1 and CDR2 sequences are SGDLS and YYNGEE. V lost 0 bases and J lost 0, with 7 bases in between. The CDR3 covers 14 residues. The CDR3 sequence is CASSVGDNSYEQYF. The CDR3 nucleotides are TGTGCCAGCAGCGTAGGGGACAACTCCTACGAGCAGTACTTC.

V usage is TRBV27 and J usage is TRBJ2-7, with TRBD1 identical over 7 bases. J was trimmed by 3 bases and V by 2 bases; bases with no gene match: 4. The CDR3 loop spans 14 amino acids. Germline CDR1 reads MNHEY; CDR2 reads SMNVEV (reference sequence). The DNA for the CDR3 is TGTGCCAGCAGTTTAGCCCCAGGGGGCTACGAGCAGTACTTC. Encoded protein: CASSLAPGGYEQYF.